The present TCR beta chain was sequenced within a study of vaccination and CD4 T cells after COVID-19. As to treatment: roughly 11-day PBMC culture with coronavirus spike peptide pools or control peptides (ViraFEST assay). As to this clonotype: As yet, its antigen is unknown. At one end, the junction sequence differs from germline, possibly due to a read error.

Per germline, CDR1 KGHDR and CDR2 SFDVKD. There are 15 residues in the CDR3. An Oncomine TCR Beta short-read assay was used to sequence the DNA from cultured CD4+ T cells. In TCRdb, the PCR reads were re-called with MiXCR into one record per CDR3 protein. The sample consists of approximately 9,500 distinct CDR3 sequences, 20% to 30% of them appearing once. Sequenced here: CD4+ T cells from blood, cultured in vitro, sampled before SARS-CoV-2 vaccination. This clonotype was sampled from a human donor who received a COVID-19 vaccine. This chain joins TRBV24-1 and TRBJ2-3; D ambiguous. In nucleotides, the CDR3 is TGTACCACCAGTGATGGCACCTCTAGCACAGATACGCAGTATTTT. Its translation is CTTSDGTSSTDTQYF.